Detailed here is one TCR beta chain. Its antigen is as yet unknown. The V end lost 4 bases, the J end lost 2 bases, and 12 bases lay between the germline ends. Germline CDR1 is MNHEY and CDR2 is SVGAGI. The CDR3 has 15 amino acids. This sample is drawn from a study of blood T cells in healthy people across ages. Around 10 milliliters of peripheral blood were drawn from each donor. Findings of the study overall: Significant beta diversity loss was already apparent by age approximately 36, declining roughly linearly.

PCR was performed a second time for roughly 6 to 12 cycles using a sample-barcoded 5' primer and a J-beta primer mix. Every single cDNA molecule received a tag from a template-switch adaptor with 12 random nucleotides. A single record per CDR3 protein comes from TCRdb applying MiXCR to the 5' RACE reads. The top ten clones hold more than 2% of a sample with 1.5 million to 2 million distinct CDR3 sequences, 49% of them seen once. The sample comprised blood. This rearrangement joins TRBV6-5 to TRBJ2-4, with D perhaps TRBD1 (6 bases). This receptor was obtained from a middle-aged woman in good health. The CDR3: CASSSPQGTKNIQYF. As DNA, the CDR3 is TGTGCCAGCAGTTCCCCACAGGGTACCAAAAACATTCAGTACTTC.